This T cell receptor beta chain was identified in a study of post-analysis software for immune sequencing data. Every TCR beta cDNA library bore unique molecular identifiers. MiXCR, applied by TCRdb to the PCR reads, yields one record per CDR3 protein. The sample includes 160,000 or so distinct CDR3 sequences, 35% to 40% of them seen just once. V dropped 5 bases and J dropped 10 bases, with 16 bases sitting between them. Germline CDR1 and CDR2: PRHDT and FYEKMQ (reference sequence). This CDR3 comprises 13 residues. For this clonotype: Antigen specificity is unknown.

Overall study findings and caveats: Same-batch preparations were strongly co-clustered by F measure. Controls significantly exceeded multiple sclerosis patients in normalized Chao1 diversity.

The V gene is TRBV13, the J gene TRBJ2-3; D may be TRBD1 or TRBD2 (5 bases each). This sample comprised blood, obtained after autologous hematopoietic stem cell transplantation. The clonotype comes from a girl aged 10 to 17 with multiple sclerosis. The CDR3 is CASSLKGPAAQYF. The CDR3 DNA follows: TGTGCCAGCAGCCTCAAGGGACCCGCGGCGCAGTATTTT.